This T cell receptor beta chain was recorded in a study of identifying expanded T cells in peripheral blood. This clone came up many times. Its specificity is not known. General study findings and limits: Across healthy donors, higher total template counts meant significantly greater approximately two-week count variance. Differentially abundant clones: around 1.2 between replicates, around 16 at two to three weeks, less than 25 at four.

No infections or other immune events were documented during collection. Only in-frame clones appear in the TCRdb table, and some are missing; sequencing was by immunoSEQ multiplex PCR. The sample shows about 47,000 clones, approximately 82% of them seen only once. Trimming removed 10 bases at V and 2 bases at J, with 12 bases between. This CDR3 region has 12 residues. Germline loops: CDR1 ENHRY, CDR2 SYGVKD. This clonotype was obtained from a person between 18 and 69 years old in good health. Sequencing was performed on blood. This chain links TRBV10-3 with TRBJ2-7, with TRBD1 as a possible D gene (6 bases). CDR3 amino acids: CAKGDSPYEQYF. The CDR3 nucleotides are TGTGCCAAGGGGGATTCCCCCTACGAGCAGTACTTC.